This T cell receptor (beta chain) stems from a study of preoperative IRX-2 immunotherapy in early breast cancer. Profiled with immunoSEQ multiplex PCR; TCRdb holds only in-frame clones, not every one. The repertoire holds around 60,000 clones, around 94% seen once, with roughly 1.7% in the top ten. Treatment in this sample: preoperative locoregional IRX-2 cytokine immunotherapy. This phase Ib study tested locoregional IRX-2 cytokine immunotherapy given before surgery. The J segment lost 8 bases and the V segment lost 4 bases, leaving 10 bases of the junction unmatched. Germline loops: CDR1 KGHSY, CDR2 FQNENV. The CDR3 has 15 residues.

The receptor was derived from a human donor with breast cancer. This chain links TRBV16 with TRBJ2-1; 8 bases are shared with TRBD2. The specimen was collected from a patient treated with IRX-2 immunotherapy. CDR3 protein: CASSPGTSSLYEQFF. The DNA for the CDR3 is TGTGCCAGCAGCCCGGGGACTAGTAGTTTGTATGAGCAGTTCTTC.